This record covers a single TCR beta chain. CDR3 length: 11 amino acids. The V gene lost 3 bases and the J gene lost 13 bases, with 13 bases spanning the gap. Germline CDR1 reads ENHRY; CDR2 reads SYGVKD. This sample is drawn from a study of blood T cell repertoires in COVID-19. Study-level information: Acute and convalescent COVID-19 samples came from the United States, Italy and Spain. The cDNA or gDNA used as material had been derived from T cells, B-cell-depleted T cells, or PBMCs.

Assay: immunoSEQ multiplex PCR; the TCRdb copy retains only in-frame clones and omits some. The data show 100,000 to 150,000 clones, with roughly 69% seen just once and 2% to 2.5% held by the top ten. The material sequenced was peripheral blood. The rearrangement uses TRBV10-3 and TRBJ2-7, with D unresolved. The sequence was collected from a woman between 70 and 85 years old with acute or convalescent COVID-19. The CDR3 DNA follows: TGTGCCATCAGTGACACTTCACTCCTCTACTTC. Protein product: CAISDTSLLYF.